The 18 T cell receptor beta chains in this list originate from one sample, sequenced in a study of shared clonotypes between healthy human individuals. The table came from immunoSEQ multiplex PCR; TCRdb's copy has only in-frame clones and leaves some out. The sample has some 490,000 clones; 70% to 85% are singletons. Material: PBMCs. The receptor source for this set is a woman aged 40 to 50 in good health. Some clones in this sample may be carry-over from other donors' samples.

With respect to this clone: A far larger clone is only one base removed, so a read error is likely. The rearrangement links TRBV6-1 to TRBJ2-2; D remains unclear. With 6 bases removed from V and 1 base from J, the gap between germline ends came to 6 bases. Germline assignment: CDR1 MNHNS and CDR2 SASEGT. The CDR3 loop spans 13 amino acids. The CDR3, as DNA: TGTGCCAGCAGGACTCAGAACACCGGGGAGCTGTTTTTT. Translating it yields CASRTQNTGELFF.

The rearrangement joins TRBV30 to TRBJ2-1, with 9 bases identical to TRBD2. Per the germline V gene, CDR1 is GTSNPN and CDR2 is SVGIG (reference sequence). The junction had 15 bases not matched to a gene; V was cut back by 0 bases and J by 0 bases. The CDR3 runs 20 residues. CDR3 bases: TGTGCCTGGAGTGTACGGAGCGGGAGGACTTATTACAGCTCCTACAATGAGCAGTTCTTC. Translating gives CAWSVRSGRTYYSSYNEQFF.

V gene TRBV19 combines with J gene TRBJ1-2; D is possibly TRBD1 (5 bases). This CDR3 spans 14 amino acids. Trimming removed 4 bases at V and 5 bases at J, with 14 bases between. Germline loops: CDR1 LNHDA, CDR2 SQIVND (reference sequence). The CDR3 DNA follows: TGTGCCAGTAGTACCAGGGTGGCGGGTTATGGCTACACCTTC. Translating it yields CASSTRVAGYGYTF.

The chain is built from TRBV30 and TRBJ1-2; D not resolved. Deletions cut 0 bases from V and 2 bases from J, with 13 bases between. The germline gives CDR1 GTSNPN, CDR2 SVGIG (reference sequence). The length of the CDR3 is 15 residues. The CDR3 is CAWSVGTRGNYGYTF. The CDR3 region has the DNA TGTGCCTGGAGTGTCGGCACTCGGGGAAACTATGGCTACACCTTC.

The V gene is TRBV18, the J gene TRBJ2-1; tentative D call: TRBD2 (5 bases). V was shortened by 0 bases and J by 9 bases, with 9 bases between the two germline ends. The germline gives CDR1 KGHSH, CDR2 LQKENI. This CDR3 contains 13 residues. The CDR3 DNA is TGTGCCAGCTCACCACCGGGGAGCGTTGAGCAGTTCTTC. It codes for CASSPPGSVEQFF. Full variable domain (missing parts from reference TRBV18 and TRBJ2-1): NAGVMQNPRHLVRRRGQEARLRCSPMKGHSHVYWYRQLPEEGLKFMVYLQKENIIDESGMPKERFSAEFPKEGPSILRIQQVVRGDSAAYFCASSPPGSVEQFFGPGTRLTVL.

This chain links TRBV30 with TRBJ2-7; 7 nucleotides align to TRBD1. Germline CDR1 reads GTSNPN; CDR2 reads SVGIG (reference sequence). Trimming at V came to 4 bases and at J to 5 bases, leaving 2 bases not matched to a gene. This CDR3 spans 11 amino acids. CDR3 nucleotides: TGTGCCTGGAACAGGGGCCACGAGCAGTACTTC. It codes for CAWNRGHEQYF.

This clone was counted once. The chain combines TRBV15 with TRBJ1-4; 8 nucleotides align to TRBD1. Trimming took 5 bases from V and 3 from J; bases not matched to a gene: 5. The V gene's germline CDR1 is LNHNV and CDR2 YYDKDF (reference sequence). CDR3 length: 15 residues. The CDR3 is CATSGQGKANEKLFF. Here the CDR3 DNA reads TGTGCCACCAGCGGACAGGGTAAAGCTAATGAAAAACTGTTTTTT.

As for this clone: Possible read error: a much larger clone is one base away. The chain recombines TRBV4-2 with TRBJ2-7, with unresolved D. Germline V CDR1 and CDR2: LGHNA, YNFKEQ. The CDR3 has 17 amino acids. V was clipped by 0 bases and J by 6 bases, with 21 bases between them. CDR3 in amino acids: CASSQDKGPVNYGEQYF. As DNA, the CDR3 is TGTGCCAGCAGCCAAGATAAAGGACCAGTGAATTATGGCGAGCAGTACTTC.

There are a few counts of this clone. The junction departs from germline at one end; a sequencing error may be responsible. V and J are TRBV7-7 and TRBJ2-7; D might be TRBD2 (5 bases). CDR3 length: 14 amino acids. CDR1 and CDR2 (germline): SSHAT, FNYEAQ (reference sequence). CDR3 protein: CASSLARGVGEQYF. Here the CDR3 DNA reads TGTGCTAGCAGCCTCGCCCGGGGAGTGGGCGAGCAGTACTTC.

The chain recombines TRBV30 with TRBJ2-2; no definite D call. The CDR3 contains 12 residues. V lost 2 bases, J lost 4 bases, and 5 bases lay in between. The germline V gene encodes CDR1 GTSNPN and CDR2 SVGIG (reference sequence). CDR3 residues: CAWSKGTGELFF. DNA of the CDR3: TGTGCCTGGAGTAAGGGCACCGGGGAGCTGTTTTTT.

The chain joins TRBV25-1 to TRBJ1-2, with 7 bases identical to TRBD1. CDR1 and CDR2 (germline): MGHDK, SYGVNS. The CDR3 is 14 amino acids. J was trimmed by 8 bases and V by 7 bases; bases with no gene match: 13. The CDR3 coding sequence is TGTGCCAGCACCCGGACAGGCCTTTTCAGGGGCTACACCTTC. It translates to CASTRTGLFRGYTF.

In regard to this clone: The sample carries other DNA sequences with the same CDR3. The rearrangement uses TRBV30 and TRBJ1-5; D may be TRBD1 (5 bases). The CDR3 runs 13 residues. Germline V gives CDR1 GTSNPN, CDR2 SVGIG (reference sequence). Trimming stripped 3 bases from V and 2 bases from J, with 8 bases between. Written as DNA, the CDR3 is TGTGCCTGGAGCGTCAGGGGCAATCAGCCCCAGCATTTT. Its translation is CAWSVRGNQPQHF. Variable domain in full (rest from reference TRBV30 and TRBJ1-5): SQTIHQWPATLVQPVGSPLSLECTVEGTSNPNLYWYRQAAGRGLQLLFYSVGIGQISSEVPQNLSASRPQDRQFILSSKKLLLSDSGFYLCAWSVRGNQPQHFGDGTRLSIL.

This clone has a handful of counts. The genes are TRBV6-5 and TRBJ1-5; 7 bases align to TRBD1. The germline V gene has CDR1 MNHEY and CDR2 SVGAGI. V gave up 4 bases and J gave up 11 bases; unmatched junction bases: 11. The CDR3 loop spans 14 amino acids. This CDR3 reads CASSSGTERGAQHF. Here the CDR3 DNA reads TGTGCCAGCAGTTCCGGGACAGAGCGGGGGGCCCAGCATTTT.

This chain connects TRBV19 to TRBJ1-2; 7 positions match TRBD1. Trimming took 6 bases from V and 4 from J; bases not matched to a gene: 8. Germline V gives CDR1 LNHDA, CDR2 SQIVND (reference sequence). This CDR3 spans 14 amino acids. CDR3 nucleotide sequence: TGTGCCAGTAGGGGCCGGGACAGTTTCTATGGCTACACCTTC. Protein product: CASRGRDSFYGYTF. Filled out from reference TRBV19 and TRBJ1-2, the complete variable domain reads DGGITQSPKYLFRKEGQNVTLSCEQNLNHDAMYWYRQDPGQGLRLIYYSQIVNDFQKGDIAEGYSVSREKKESFPLTVTSAQKNPTAFYLCASRGRDSFYGYTFGSGTRLTVV.

The chain employs TRBV7-2 and TRBJ1-4; D gene unclear. The germline V gene encodes CDR1 SGHTA and CDR2 FQGNSA. Deletions cut 1 base from V and 5 bases from J, with 8 bases between. This CDR3 contains 14 residues. DNA of the CDR3: TGTGCCAGCAGCTTAGGGGCGGAGAATGAAAAACTGTTTTTT. It translates to CASSLGAENEKLFF.

The chain links TRBV6-1 to TRBJ2-2; 9 bases are shared with TRBD2. CDR3 length: 19 residues. Germline V gene sequence: CDR1 MNHNS, CDR2 SASEGT. V lost 1 base, J lost 6 bases, and 15 bases stayed unmatched. CDR3 loop: CASSEVVQGLAGASGELFF. The CDR3 nucleotides are TGTGCCAGCAGTGAAGTTGTACAGGGATTAGCGGGAGCCTCCGGGGAGCTGTTTTTT.

The V gene is TRBV6-6, the J gene TRBJ2-7; 8 positions agree with TRBD1. CDR3 length: 13 amino acids. The trim removed 5 bases at V and 4 bases at J, leaving 4 bases unmatched. Germline CDR1 MNHNY, CDR2 SVGAGI (reference sequence). The CDR3 loop is CASSLGTGYEQYF. CDR3 DNA: TGTGCCAGCAGTCTCGGGACAGGATACGAGCAGTACTTC.

This clone was recorded a few times. The chain combines TRBV21-1 with TRBJ2-2; the listed D gene, TRBD1, was not tested against the DNA. TRBV21-1 is termed a pseudogene. This CDR3 has 16 residues. CDR3 loop: CASRTQGSICTGELFF. In nucleotides, the CDR3 is TGTGCCAGCAGAACACAGGGCAGTATTTGTACCGGGGAGCTGTTTTTT.